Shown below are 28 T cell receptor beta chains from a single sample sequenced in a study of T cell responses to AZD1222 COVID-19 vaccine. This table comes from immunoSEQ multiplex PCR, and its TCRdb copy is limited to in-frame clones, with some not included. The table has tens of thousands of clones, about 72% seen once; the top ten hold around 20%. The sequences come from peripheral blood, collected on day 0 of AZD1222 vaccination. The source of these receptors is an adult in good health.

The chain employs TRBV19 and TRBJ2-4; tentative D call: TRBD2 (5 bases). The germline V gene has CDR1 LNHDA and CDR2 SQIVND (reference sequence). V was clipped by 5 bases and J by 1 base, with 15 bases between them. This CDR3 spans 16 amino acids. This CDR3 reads CASSLANSGAKNIQYF. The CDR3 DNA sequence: TGTGCCAGTAGTTTGGCGAACTCGGGGGCCAAAAACATTCAGTACTTC. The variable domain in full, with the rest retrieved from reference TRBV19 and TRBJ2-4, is DGGITQSPKYLFRKEGQNVTLSCEQNLNHDAMYWYRQDPGQGLRLIYYSQIVNDFQKGDIAEGYSVSREKKESFPLTVTSAQKNPTAFYLCASSLANSGAKNIQYFGAGTRLSVL.

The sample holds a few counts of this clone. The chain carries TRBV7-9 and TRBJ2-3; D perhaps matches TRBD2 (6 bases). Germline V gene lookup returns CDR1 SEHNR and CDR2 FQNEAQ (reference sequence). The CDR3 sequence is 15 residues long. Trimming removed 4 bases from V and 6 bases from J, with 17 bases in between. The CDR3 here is CASSSSGRGWDTQYF. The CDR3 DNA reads TGTGCCAGCAGCTCATCCGGGAGAGGGTGGGATACGCAGTATTTT.

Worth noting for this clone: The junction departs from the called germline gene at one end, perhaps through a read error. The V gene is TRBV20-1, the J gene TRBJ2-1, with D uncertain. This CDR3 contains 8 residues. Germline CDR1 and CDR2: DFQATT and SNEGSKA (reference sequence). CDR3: CSAGSPLF. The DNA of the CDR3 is TGCAGTGCCGGAAGTCCCCTCTTC.

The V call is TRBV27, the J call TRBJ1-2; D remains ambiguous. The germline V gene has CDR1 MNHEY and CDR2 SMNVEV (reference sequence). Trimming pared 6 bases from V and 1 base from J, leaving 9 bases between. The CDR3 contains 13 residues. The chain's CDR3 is CASRNSVNYGYTF. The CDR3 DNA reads TGTGCCAGCAGGAACAGCGTTAACTATGGCTACACCTTC.

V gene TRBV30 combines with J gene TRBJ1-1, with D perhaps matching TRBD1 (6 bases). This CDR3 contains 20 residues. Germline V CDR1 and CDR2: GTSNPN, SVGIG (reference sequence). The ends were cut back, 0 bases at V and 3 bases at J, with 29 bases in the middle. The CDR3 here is CAWSVKKGVIIYLGDTEAFF. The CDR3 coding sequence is TGTGCCTGGAGTGTAAAGAAGGGGGTAATCATCTATTTGGGAGACACTGAAGCTTTCTTT. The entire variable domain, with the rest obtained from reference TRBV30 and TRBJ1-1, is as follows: SQTIHQWPATLVQPVGSPLSLECTVEGTSNPNLYWYRQAAGRGLQLLFYSVGIGQISSEVPQNLSASRPQDRQFILSSKKLLLSDSGFYLCAWSVKKGVIIYLGDTEAFFGQGTRLTVV.

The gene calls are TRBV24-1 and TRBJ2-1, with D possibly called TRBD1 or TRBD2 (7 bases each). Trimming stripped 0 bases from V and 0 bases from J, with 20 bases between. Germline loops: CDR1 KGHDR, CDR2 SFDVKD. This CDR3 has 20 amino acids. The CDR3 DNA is TGTGCCACCAGTGATTTGGACAGGGAGGGAAAAGGGAACTCCTACAATGAGCAGTTCTTC. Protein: CATSDLDREGKGNSYNEQFF.

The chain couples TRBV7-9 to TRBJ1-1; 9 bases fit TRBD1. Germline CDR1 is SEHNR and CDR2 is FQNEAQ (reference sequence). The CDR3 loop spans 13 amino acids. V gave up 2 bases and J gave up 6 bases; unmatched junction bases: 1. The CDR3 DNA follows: TGTGCCAGCAGCTTAAACAGGGGGCCTGAAGCTTTCTTT. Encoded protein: CASSLNRGPEAFF.

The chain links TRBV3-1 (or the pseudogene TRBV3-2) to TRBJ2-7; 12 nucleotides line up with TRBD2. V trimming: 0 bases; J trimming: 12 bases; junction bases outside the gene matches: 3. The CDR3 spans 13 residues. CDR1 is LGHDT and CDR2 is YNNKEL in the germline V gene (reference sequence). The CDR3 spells CASSQELAGGAYF. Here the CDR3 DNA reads TGTGCCAGCAGCCAAGAACTAGCGGGAGGTGCGTACTTC.

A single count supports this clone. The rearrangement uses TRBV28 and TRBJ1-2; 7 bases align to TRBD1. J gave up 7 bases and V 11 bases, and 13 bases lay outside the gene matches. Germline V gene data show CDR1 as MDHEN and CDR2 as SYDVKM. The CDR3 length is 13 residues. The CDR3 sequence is CALGRGGAFGYTF. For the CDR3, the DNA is TGTGCCCTCGGGCGAGGGGGCGCTTTTGGCTACACCTTC.

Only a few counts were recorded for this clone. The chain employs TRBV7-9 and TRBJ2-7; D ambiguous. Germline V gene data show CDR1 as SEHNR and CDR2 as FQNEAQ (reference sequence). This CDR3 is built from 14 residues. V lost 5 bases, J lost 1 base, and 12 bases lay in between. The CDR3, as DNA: TGTGCCAGCAGCCTAGATAGATCGTCCTACGAGCAGTACTTC. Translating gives CASSLDRSSYEQYF.

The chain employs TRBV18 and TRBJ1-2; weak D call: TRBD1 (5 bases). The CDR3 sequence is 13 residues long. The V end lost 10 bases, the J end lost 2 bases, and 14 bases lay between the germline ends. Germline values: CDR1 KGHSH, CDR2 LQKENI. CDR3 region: CATARDQNYGYTF. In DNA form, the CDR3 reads TGTGCCACCGCCAGGGATCAAAACTATGGCTACACCTTC. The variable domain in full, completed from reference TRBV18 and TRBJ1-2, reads NAGVMQNPRHLVRRRGQEARLRCSPMKGHSHVYWYRQLPEEGLKFMVYLQKENIIDESGMPKERFSAEFPKEGPSILRIQQVVRGDSAAYFCATARDQNYGYTFGSGTRLTVV.

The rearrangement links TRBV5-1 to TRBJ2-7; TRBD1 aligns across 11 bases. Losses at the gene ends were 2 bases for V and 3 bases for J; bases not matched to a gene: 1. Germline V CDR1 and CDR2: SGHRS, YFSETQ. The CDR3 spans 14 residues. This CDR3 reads CASSLGTGGYEQYF. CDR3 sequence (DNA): TGCGCCAGCAGCTTAGGGACAGGGGGCTACGAGCAGTACTTC.

Here the CDR3 reads CASSFGETADTQYF. The CDR3 coding sequence is TGTGCCAGCAGCTTTGGTGAGACCGCAGATACGCAGTATTTT. The chain recombines TRBV7-2 with TRBJ2-3; no reliable D call. The CDR3 length is 14 residues. Germline lookup yields CDR1 SGHTA and CDR2 FQGNSA. Trimming stripped 3 bases from V and 4 bases from J, with 11 bases between.

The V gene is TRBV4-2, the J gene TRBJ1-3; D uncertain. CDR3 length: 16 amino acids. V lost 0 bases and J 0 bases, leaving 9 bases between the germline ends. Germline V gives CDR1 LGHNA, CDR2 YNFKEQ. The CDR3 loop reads CASSQEGPGSGNTIYF. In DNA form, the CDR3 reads TGTGCCAGCAGCCAAGAGGGTCCAGGCTCTGGAAACACCATATATTTT.

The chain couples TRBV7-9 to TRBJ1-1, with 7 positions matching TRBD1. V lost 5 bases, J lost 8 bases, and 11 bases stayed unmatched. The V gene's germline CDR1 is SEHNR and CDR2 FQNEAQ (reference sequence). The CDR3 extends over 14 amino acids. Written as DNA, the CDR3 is TGTGCCAGCAGCCCCCCCGGGACAGACCGGGAAGCTTTCTTT. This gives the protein CASSPPGTDREAFF.

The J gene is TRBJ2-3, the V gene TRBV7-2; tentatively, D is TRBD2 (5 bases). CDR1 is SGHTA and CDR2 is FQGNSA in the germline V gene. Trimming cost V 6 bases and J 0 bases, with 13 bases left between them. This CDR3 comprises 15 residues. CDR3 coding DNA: TGTGCCAGCAGTCCAGACTACCTAAGCACAGATACGCAGTATTTT. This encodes CASSPDYLSTDTQYF.

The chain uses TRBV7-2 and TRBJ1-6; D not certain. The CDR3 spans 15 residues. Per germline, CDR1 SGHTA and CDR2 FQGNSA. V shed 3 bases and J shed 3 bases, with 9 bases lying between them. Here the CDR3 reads CASSFYQSYNSPLHF. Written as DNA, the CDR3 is TGTGCCAGCAGCTTTTATCAGAGCTATAATTCACCCCTCCACTTT.

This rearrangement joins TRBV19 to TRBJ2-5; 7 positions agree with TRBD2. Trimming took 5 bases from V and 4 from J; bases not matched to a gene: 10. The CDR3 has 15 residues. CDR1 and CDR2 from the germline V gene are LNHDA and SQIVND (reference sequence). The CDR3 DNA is TGTGCCAGTAGTTTTTTGGCGGGAGTGTCAGAGACCCAGTACTTC. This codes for CASSFLAGVSETQYF.

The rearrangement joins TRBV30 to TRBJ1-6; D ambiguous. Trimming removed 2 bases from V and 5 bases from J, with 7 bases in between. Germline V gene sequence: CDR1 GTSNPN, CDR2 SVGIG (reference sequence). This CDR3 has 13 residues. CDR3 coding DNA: TGTGCCTGGAGTAAACGTAATAATTCACCCCTCCACTTT. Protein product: CAWSKRNNSPLHF.

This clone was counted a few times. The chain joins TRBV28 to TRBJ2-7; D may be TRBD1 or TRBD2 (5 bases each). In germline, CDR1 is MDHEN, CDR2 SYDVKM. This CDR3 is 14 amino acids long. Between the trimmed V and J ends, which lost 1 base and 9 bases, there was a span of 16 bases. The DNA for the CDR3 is TGTGCCAGCAGTTTATTATTCCGGGGCGAAGGGCAGTACTTC. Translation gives CASSLLFRGEGQYF.

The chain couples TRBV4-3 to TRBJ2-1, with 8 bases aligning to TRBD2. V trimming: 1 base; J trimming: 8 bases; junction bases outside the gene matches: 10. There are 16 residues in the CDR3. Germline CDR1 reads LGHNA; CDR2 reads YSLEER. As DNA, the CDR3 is TGCGCCAGCAGCCAAGTACGGAGCGGGAGAGGCGATGAGCAGTTCTTC. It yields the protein CASSQVRSGRGDEQFF.

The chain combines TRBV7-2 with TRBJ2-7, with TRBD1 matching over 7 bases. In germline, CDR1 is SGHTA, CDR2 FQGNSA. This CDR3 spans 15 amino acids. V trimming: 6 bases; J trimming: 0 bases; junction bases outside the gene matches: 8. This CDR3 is CASRLGTAPSYEQYF. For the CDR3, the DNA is TGTGCCAGCAGACTCGGGACAGCACCCTCCTACGAGCAGTACTTC. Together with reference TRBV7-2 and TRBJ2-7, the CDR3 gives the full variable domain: GAGVSQSPSNKVTEKGKDVELRCDPISGHTALYWYRQSLGQGLEFLIYFQGNSAPDKSGLPSDRFSAERTGGSVSTLTIQRTQQEDSAVYLCASRLGTAPSYEQYFGPGTRLTVT.

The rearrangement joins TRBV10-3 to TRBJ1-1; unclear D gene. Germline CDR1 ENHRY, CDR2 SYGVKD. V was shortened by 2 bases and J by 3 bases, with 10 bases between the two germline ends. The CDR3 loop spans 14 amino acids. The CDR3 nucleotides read TGTGCCATCAGTGAGCCCAAGCCTTACACTGAAGCTTTCTTT. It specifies CAISEPKPYTEAFF.

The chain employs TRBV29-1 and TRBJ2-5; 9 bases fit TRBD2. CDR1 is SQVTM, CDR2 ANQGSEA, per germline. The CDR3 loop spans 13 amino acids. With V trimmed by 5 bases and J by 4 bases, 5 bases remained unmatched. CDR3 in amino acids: CSVTAAGGETQYF. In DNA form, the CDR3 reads TGCAGCGTTACTGCAGCGGGAGGAGAGACCCAGTACTTC.

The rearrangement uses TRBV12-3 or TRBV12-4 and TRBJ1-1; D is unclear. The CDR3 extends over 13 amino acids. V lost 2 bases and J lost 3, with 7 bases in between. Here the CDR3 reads CASSLPRDTEAFF. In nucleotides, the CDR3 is TGTGCCAGCAGTTTACCGAGGGACACTGAAGCTTTCTTT.

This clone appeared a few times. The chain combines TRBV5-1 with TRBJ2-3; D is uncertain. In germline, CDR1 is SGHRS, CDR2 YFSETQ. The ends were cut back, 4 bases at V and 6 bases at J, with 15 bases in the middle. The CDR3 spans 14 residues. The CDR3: CASSLQDLEDTQYF. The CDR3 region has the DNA TGCGCCAGCAGCCTGCAGGATTTAGAGGATACGCAGTATTTT. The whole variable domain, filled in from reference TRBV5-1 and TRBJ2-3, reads KAGVTQTPRYLIKTRGQQVTLSCSPISGHRSVSWYQQTPGQGLQFLFEYFSETQRNKGNFPGRFSGRQFSNSRSEMNVSTLELGDSALYLCASSLQDLEDTQYFGPGTRLTVL.

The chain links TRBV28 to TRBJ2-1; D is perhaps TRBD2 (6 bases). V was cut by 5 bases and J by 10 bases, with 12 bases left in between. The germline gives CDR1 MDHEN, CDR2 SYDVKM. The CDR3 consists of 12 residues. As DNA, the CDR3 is TGTGCCAGCAGTGCGTCTAGCGTCGAGCAGTTCTTC. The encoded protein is CASSASSVEQFF.

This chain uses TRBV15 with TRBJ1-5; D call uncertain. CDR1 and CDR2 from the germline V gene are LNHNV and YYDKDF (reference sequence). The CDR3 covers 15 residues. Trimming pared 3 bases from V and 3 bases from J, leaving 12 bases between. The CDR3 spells CATSRGGGPNQPQHF. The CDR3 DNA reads TGTGCCACCAGCAGGGGAGGAGGTCCCAATCAGCCCCAGCATTTT.